These T cell receptor beta chains were read from a single sample in a study of blood T cells in healthy people across ages. TCRdb reprocessed the 5' RACE reads via MiXCR and lists one record per CDR3 protein. The data hold more than 800,000 distinct CDR3 sequences, with 29% observed a single time. Sequenced input: blood. The receptors were gathered from an elderly woman in good health. The conserved cysteine and the conserved F or W are not part of the CDR3 here. For some rows the clone size is stated as once, few or many, or as a class when expanded; others skip it.

CDR3 protein | V gene | clone size | J gene
SVSQGRGTQY | TRBV29-1 | many | TRBJ2-3
ASSRDGGGSTIY | TRBV6-6 | few | TRBJ1-3
ASSFWSLRGEQY | TRBV7-2 | NA | TRBJ2-7
ASSTGDRGTQY | TRBV7-2 | many | TRBJ2-5
ASSGREAPYTYEQY | TRBV6-2/TRBV6-3 | many | TRBJ2-7
ASNLFGGTAEAF | TRBV11-2 | NA | TRBJ1-1
ASRRTSDEQF | TRBV12-3/TRBV12-4 | many | TRBJ2-1
ASSNRGTYGCT | TRBV7-2 | few | TRBJ1-2
AGIEAGLGGPQH | TRBV28 | NA | TRBJ1-5
SARDLDEKLF | TRBV20-1 | NA | TRBJ1-4
ASSVGQGLGNEQF | TRBV9 | many | TRBJ2-1
ASPPRQGSSFDTQY | TRBV7-2 | many | TRBJ2-3
SARDKGGNSPLH | TRBV20-1 | many | TRBJ1-6
ASSSPEPTDTQY | TRBV5-1 | once | TRBJ2-3
ASSVMGQDSNPPQH | TRBV6-1 | NA | TRBJ1-5
SGWGSQETQY | TRBV20-1 | many | TRBJ2-5
ASKKQGGDTEAF | TRBV2 | few | TRBJ1-1
ASSLNGANPITDTQY | TRBV7-2 | NA | TRBJ2-5
ASSWDPQEAMNTEAF | TRBV6-2/TRBV6-3 | NA | TRBJ1-1
ASSPTRGGSYSNQPQH | TRBV18 | NA | TRBJ1-5
ASSHGARTDTQY | TRBV4-2 | NA | TRBJ2-3
APSEASTSYNEQF | TRBV6-1 | NA | TRBJ2-1
ASKGVTARYNSPLH | TRBV6-2/TRBV6-3 | few | TRBJ1-6
ASSSTPSGYT | TRBV6-1 | NA | TRBJ1-2
ASRGTNSYEQY | TRBV11-3 | many | TRBJ2-7
SARATSGGLYEQF | TRBV20-1 | many | TRBJ2-1
ASSDQPRGAFEKLF | TRBV25-1 | few | TRBJ1-4
ASSQSGGKIGVYGYT | TRBV3-1 | few | TRBJ1-2
ASSQGTSGRSYNEQF | TRBV3-1 | many | TRBJ2-1
ASTYLSGEGNQPQH | TRBV12-3/TRBV12-4 | many | TRBJ1-5
ASSQDREAAGHTVY | TRBV4-2 | many | TRBJ2-3